This note documents a single TCR beta chain sequence. CDR1 is SGHRS, CDR2 YFSETQ, per germline. The CDR3 spans 14 residues. V shed 2 bases, J shed 6 bases, and the junction held 7 bases outside the gene matches. It was into CD45RA+ naive and CD45RA-negative memory subsets that the CD4+ cells were split. This entry belongs to a study of shared clonotypes between healthy human individuals. Produced via immunoSEQ multiplex PCR; TCRdb's table is partial and in-frame only. Among over 1.5 million clones, 95% to 99% were seen once, and the ten largest hold 0.45%. What was sequenced was naive CD4+ T cells sorted from blood. Subset defined: CD45RA+ positively selected. The chain joins TRBV5-1 to TRBJ1-2, with TRBD1 matching 7 bases. This TCR came from a man aged 25-45 years in good health. The CDR3 nucleotides read TGCGCCAGCAGCTTCCGGACAGGACGGGATGGCTACACCTTC. This gives the protein CASSFRTGRDGYTF.